These 16 T cell receptor beta chains came from one sample sequenced in a study of blood T cells in healthy people across ages. Then a second PCR, running roughly 7 to 11 cycles, was carried out with a sample-barcoded 5' primer and a J-beta primer mix. TCRdb reanalysed the 5' RACE reads using MiXCR and keeps one entry per CDR3 protein. The sample consists of 600,000 to 850,000 distinct CDR3 sequences, roughly 43% of them appearing once. Sequencing was done on a sample of blood. The receptors derive from a woman aged 60 to 75 in good health.

This clonotype was counted a few times. CDR3 sequence: CASLGQGGTGELFF. The CDR3 nucleotides are TGTGCCAGCTTGGGGCAGGGAGGCACCGGGGAGCTGTTTTTT. This rearrangement joins TRBV2 to TRBJ2-2; D is possibly TRBD2 (6 bases). Deletions cut 8 bases from V and 4 bases from J, with 14 bases between. CDR3 length equals 14 residues. Germline V gives CDR1 SNHLY, CDR2 FYNNEI.

This sequence joins TRBV29-1 and TRBJ1-1; weak D call: TRBD1 (5 bases). V lost 5 bases and J lost 4, with 14 bases in between. The CDR3 consists of 13 residues. CDR1 and CDR2 from the germline V gene are SQVTM and ANQGSEA. The chain's CDR3 is CSVLQALGTEAFF. The CDR3 DNA follows: TGCAGCGTTTTACAGGCCTTGGGCACTGAAGCTTTCTTT.

V is TRBV7-2 and J is TRBJ2-1; TRBD2 matches 7 bases. V was clipped by 6 bases and J by 0 bases; unmatched bases: 5. Germline-derived CDR1 and CDR2 are SGHTA and FQGNSA. CDR3 length: 15 amino acids. CDR3 sequence: CASRRGVSSYNEQFF. The CDR3 DNA is TGTGCCAGCAGACGGGGGGTCAGCTCCTACAATGAGCAGTTCTTC. Full variable domain (missing parts from reference TRBV7-2 and TRBJ2-1): GAGVSQSPSNKVTEKGKDVELRCDPISGHTALYWYRQSLGQGLEFLIYFQGNSAPDKSGLPSDRFSAERTGGSVSTLTIQRTQQEDSAVYLCASRRGVSSYNEQFFGPGTRLTVL.

The chain uses TRBV7-3 and TRBJ2-5; 10 nucleotides line up with TRBD2. The J call is uncertain, as TRBJ2-7 better fits the DNA end. CDR3 length: 15 residues. Per the germline V gene, CDR1 is SGHTA and CDR2 is FQGTGA. The CDR3: CASSLASGSSNEQYF. The DNA of the CDR3 is TGTGCCAGCAGCTTAGCTAGCGGGAGTAGCAACGAGCAGTACTTC.

This chain connects TRBV28 to TRBJ2-7, with TRBD1 identical over 8 bases. V was pared by 4 bases and J by 0 bases, with 8 bases of the junction left unmatched. The CDR3 consists of 16 residues. Germline loops: CDR1 MDHEN, CDR2 SYDVKM. The CDR3 nucleotides are TGTGCCAGCAGTTCAGGGCAGGGGGCAGTCTCCTACGAGCAGTACTTC. Protein product: CASSSGQGAVSYEQYF.

The chain uses TRBV29-1 and TRBJ2-7; a possible D gene is TRBD1 (6 bases). CDR1 is SQVTM and CDR2 is ANQGSEA in the germline V gene. The V and J ends lost 6 bases and 2 bases respectively, with 11 bases between them. CDR3 length: 12 residues. CDR3 sequence reads: CSVDGGPYEQYF. The DNA of the CDR3 is TGCAGCGTAGATGGGGGCCCCTACGAGCAGTACTTC.

This rearrangement joins TRBV7-9 to TRBJ2-1, with 7 bases fitting TRBD1. Germline loops: CDR1 SEHNR, CDR2 FQNEAQ (reference sequence). The CDR3 extends over 14 amino acids. The V and J ends lost 7 bases and 12 bases, in that order; junction bases with no gene match: 15. This CDR3 reads CASIPRTGLHGQFF. CDR3 DNA sequence: TGTGCCAGCATCCCTAGGACAGGTTTGCATGGGCAGTTCTTC.

In regard to this clonotype: At one of its ends the junction is not consistent with the germline gene, which may arise from a read error. CDR3: CAGSLVQGGTGEQYF. CDR3 coding DNA: TGTGCCGGCAGCTTAGTCCAGGGTGGTACGGGTGAGCAGTACTTC. The chain is built from TRBV7-2 and TRBJ2-7; the D gene is possibly TRBD1 (5 bases). Germline V CDR1 and CDR2: SGHTA, FQGNSA. This CDR3 has 15 amino acids.

This clonotype came up a few times. The V call is TRBV6-1, the J call TRBJ2-5; perhaps TRBD2 as D (6 bases). Trimming removed 7 bases from V and 1 base from J, with 13 bases in between. The CDR3 length is 14 residues. In germline, CDR1 is MNHNS, CDR2 SASEGT. The CDR3 region is CASNRDWLQETQYF. The CDR3 nucleotides read TGTGCCAGCAACCGGGACTGGCTCCAAGAGACCCAGTACTTC.

The gene calls are TRBV20-1 and TRBJ2-4, with TRBD2 as a possible D gene (6 bases). V was clipped by 6 bases and J by 0 bases, with 9 bases between them. The CDR3 length is 13 residues. Germline values: CDR1 DFQATT, CDR2 SNEGSKA (reference sequence). The CDR3 loop is CSAPGLAKNIQYF. The CDR3, as DNA: TGCAGTGCCCCGGGACTAGCCAAAAACATTCAGTACTTC.

This chain joins TRBV20-1 and TRBJ1-1; weak D call: TRBD1 (5 bases). From germline, CDR1 is DFQATT and CDR2 SNEGSKA (reference sequence). V was shortened by 3 bases and J by 6 bases, with 17 bases between the two germline ends. The CDR3 loop spans 14 amino acids. The CDR3 here is CSASGAGNGPEAFF. The CDR3 DNA reads as TGCAGTGCTAGCGGGGCAGGGAACGGGCCTGAAGCTTTCTTT.

The rearrangement joins TRBV20-1 to TRBJ2-1; TRBD2 matches 7 bases. This CDR3 contains 17 residues. From germline, CDR1 is DFQATT and CDR2 SNEGSKA (reference sequence). Trimming at V came to 6 bases and at J to 0 bases, leaving 14 bases not matched to a gene. DNA of the CDR3: TGCAGTGCACGCCCCCACGGAGCGGGAAGCTCCTACAATGAGCAGTTCTTC. This codes for CSARPHGAGSSYNEQFF.

With regard to this clonotype: At one end the junction does not follow the germline gene, possibly because of a read error. The chain recombines TRBV7-9 with TRBJ1-5, with D perhaps matching TRBD1 (5 bases). CDR3 size: 12 residues. Per germline, CDR1 SEHNR and CDR2 FQNEAQ (reference sequence). The CDR3 DNA sequence: TGTTCCAGCAGCTTGGGGACCCAGCCCCAGCATTTT. This encodes CSSSLGTQPQHF. The variable domain in full, with the rest retrieved from reference TRBV7-9 and TRBJ1-5, is DTGVSQNPRHKITKRGQNVTFRCDPISEHNRLYWYRQTLGQGPEFLTYFQNEAQLEKSRLLSDRFSAERPKGSFSTLEIQRTEQGDSAMYLCSSSLGTQPQHFGDGTRLSIL.

V and J are TRBV14 and TRBJ2-7, with TRBD2 identical over 7 bases. Germline trimming cut 1 base from V and 3 bases from J; bases unmatched to any gene: 6. The CDR3 runs to 15 residues. Germline V gene lookup returns CDR1 SGHDN and CDR2 FVKESK. CDR3 sequence: CASSQVAGRDYEQYF. CDR3 in DNA: TGTGCCAGCAGCCAAGTGGCAGGGAGGGACTACGAGCAGTACTTC.

V gene TRBV20-1 combines with J gene TRBJ2-4; the match to TRBD1 covers 8 bases. With the DNA end fitting TRBJ2-7 better, the J assignment may be wrong. Germline V gene sequence: CDR1 DFQATT, CDR2 SNEGSKA (reference sequence). The CDR3 consists of 14 residues. The CDR3 DNA sequence: TGCAGTGCTAGTCGACAGGGGTTTATCTACGAGCAGTACTTC. Protein: CSASRQGFIYEQYF.

The chain recombines TRBV20-1 with TRBJ2-7; the D is unclear. Germline V CDR1 and CDR2: DFQATT, SNEGSKA (reference sequence). Trimming pared 5 bases from V and 0 bases from J, leaving 11 bases between. The CDR3 runs to 13 residues. The CDR3 sequence is CSAPKDNSYEQYF. The CDR3 DNA reads TGCAGTGCTCCCAAAGACAACTCCTACGAGCAGTACTTC.